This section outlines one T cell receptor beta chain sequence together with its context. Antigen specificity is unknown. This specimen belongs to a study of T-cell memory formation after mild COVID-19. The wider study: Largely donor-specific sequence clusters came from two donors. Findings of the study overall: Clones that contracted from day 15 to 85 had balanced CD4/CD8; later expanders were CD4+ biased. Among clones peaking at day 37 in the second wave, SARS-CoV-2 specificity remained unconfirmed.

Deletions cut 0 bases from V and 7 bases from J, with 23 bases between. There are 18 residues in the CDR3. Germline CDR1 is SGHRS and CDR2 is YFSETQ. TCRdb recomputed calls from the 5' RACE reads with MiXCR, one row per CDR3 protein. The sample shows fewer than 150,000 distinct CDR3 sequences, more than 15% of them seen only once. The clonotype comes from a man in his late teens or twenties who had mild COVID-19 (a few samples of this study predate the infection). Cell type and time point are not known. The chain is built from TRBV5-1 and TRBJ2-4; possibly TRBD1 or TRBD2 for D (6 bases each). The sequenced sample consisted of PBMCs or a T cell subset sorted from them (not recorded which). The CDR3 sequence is CASSLAFGGPSSGNIQYF. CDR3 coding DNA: TGCGCCAGCAGCTTGGCCTTCGGGGGCCCCAGCTCAGGGAACATTCAGTACTTC.